One and the same sample provided the 5 T cell receptor beta chains below, sequenced in a study of blood T cell repertoires in COVID-19. TCRdb's table, derived via immunoSEQ multiplex PCR, lists solely in-frame clones and lacks some. The sample carries 110,000 or so clones, about 88% recorded once. The sequenced sample was peripheral blood. The receptors stem from a woman in her sixties or seventies who had recovered from COVID-19.

This clone showed up just a few times. The CDR3 DNA follows: TGTGCCAGCAGCCCAGATGAGTATGGCTACACCTTC. Encoded protein: CASSPDEYGYTF. The chain couples TRBV14 to TRBJ1-2; D remains unclear. The CDR3 spans 12 residues. The V gene lost 4 bases and the J gene lost 5 bases, with 8 bases spanning the gap. The germline CDR1 and CDR2 sequences are SGHDN and FVKESK. Complete variable domain (other parts from reference TRBV14 and TRBJ1-2): EAGVTQFPSHSVIEKGQTVTLRCDPISGHDNLYWYRRVMGKEIKFLLHFVKESKQDESGMPNNRFLAERTGGTYSTLKVQPAELEDSGVYFCASSPDEYGYTFGSGTRLTVV.

The chain has TRBV7-3 and TRBJ2-1, with D tentatively TRBD2 (6 bases). This CDR3 comprises 15 residues. V was cut by 4 bases and J by 10 bases, with 20 bases left in between. The V gene's germline CDR1 is SGHTA and CDR2 FQGTGA. The CDR3 sequence: CASSSGPLFGGEQFF. CDR3 DNA sequence: TGTGCCAGCAGCTCCGGACCCCTTTTCGGAGGGGAGCAGTTCTTC. Variable domain in full (rest from reference TRBV7-3 and TRBJ2-1): GAGVSQTPSNKVTEKGKYVELRCDPISGHTALYWYRQSLGQGPEFLIYFQGTGAADDSGLPNDRFFAVRPEGSVSTLKIQRTERGDSAVYLCASSSGPLFGGEQFFGPGTRLTVL.

The V and J genes are TRBV7-9 and TRBJ2-3; the D gene is possibly TRBD2 (6 bases). V was shortened by 4 bases and J by 0 bases, with 8 bases between the two germline ends. Looked up from germline, CDR1 is SEHNR and CDR2 is FQNEAQ (reference sequence). CDR3 size: 14 residues. DNA for the CDR3: TGTGCCAGCAGCTCCAGCGGGAGCACAGATACGCAGTATTTT. This sequence encodes CASSSSGSTDTQYF.

The CDR3 DNA reads TGTGCCAGCAGCTTATCCGGCAGGGGCTTCTACAATGAGCAGTTCTTC. The encoded protein is CASSLSGRGFYNEQFF. V usage is TRBV7-9 and J usage is TRBJ2-1, with a tentative D call TRBD1 (6 bases). This CDR3 has 16 residues. Per germline, CDR1 SEHNR and CDR2 FQNEAQ (reference sequence). Deletions cut 2 bases from V and 3 bases from J, with 14 bases between. The whole variable domain, filled in from reference TRBV7-9 and TRBJ2-1, reads DTGVSQNPRHKITKRGQNVTFRCDPISEHNRLYWYRQTLGQGPEFLTYFQNEAQLEKSRLLSDRFSAERPKGSFSTLEIQRTEQGDSAMYLCASSLSGRGFYNEQFFGPGTRLTVL.

V gene TRBV6-4 combines with J gene TRBJ2-1; tentative D call: TRBD2 (6 bases). The CDR3 runs 14 residues. Germline V gene data show CDR1 as MRHNA and CDR2 as SNTAGT. Trimming stripped 6 bases from V and 3 bases from J, with 12 bases between. Here the CDR3 reads CASSAGTYYNEQFF. The CDR3 DNA follows: TGTGCCAGCAGCGCCGGGACTTACTACAATGAGCAGTTCTTC.